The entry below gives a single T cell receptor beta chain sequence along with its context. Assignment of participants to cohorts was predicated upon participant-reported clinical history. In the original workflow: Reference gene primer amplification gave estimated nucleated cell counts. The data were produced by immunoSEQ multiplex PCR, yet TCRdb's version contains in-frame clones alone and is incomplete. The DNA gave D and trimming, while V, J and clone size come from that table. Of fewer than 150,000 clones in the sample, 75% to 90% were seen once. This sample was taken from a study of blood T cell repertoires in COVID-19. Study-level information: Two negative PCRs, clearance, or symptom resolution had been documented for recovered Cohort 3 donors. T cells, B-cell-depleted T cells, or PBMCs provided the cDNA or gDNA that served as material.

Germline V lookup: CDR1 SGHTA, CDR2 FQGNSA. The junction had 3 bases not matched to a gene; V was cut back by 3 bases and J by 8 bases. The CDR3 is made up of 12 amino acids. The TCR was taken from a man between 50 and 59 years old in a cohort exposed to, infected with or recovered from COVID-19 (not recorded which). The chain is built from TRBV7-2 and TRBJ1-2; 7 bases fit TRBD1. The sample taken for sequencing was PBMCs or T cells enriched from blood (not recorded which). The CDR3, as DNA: TGTGCCAGCAGCTTCTTAGGGGGCGGCTACACCTTC. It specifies CASSFLGGGYTF.